One and the same sample provided the 13 T cell receptor beta chains below, sequenced in a study of OX40 agonist ivuxolimab in advanced cancers. Here immunoSEQ multiplex PCR was the method, and the copy in TCRdb shows in-frame clones only, minus some. The table lists 30,000 to 40,000 clones, less than 85% of them singletons. Source: CD4+ or CD8+ T cells sorted from blood, taken in a trial of the OX40 agonist ivuxolimab. The receptors were sampled from an adult with an advanced solid tumor such as melanoma, head and neck, liver or kidney cancer.

This chain joins TRBV6-1 and TRBJ2-7; weak D call: TRBD2 (6 bases). Germline-derived CDR1 and CDR2 are MNHNS and SASEGT. The length of the CDR3 is 15 residues. Trimming stripped 7 bases from V and 3 bases from J, with 19 bases between. The CDR3 coding sequence is TGTGCCAGCAAAGGAGCGGGTTCTCTAAACTACGAGCAGTACTTC. Its translation is CASKGAGSLNYEQYF.

This clone has more than one count but fewer than ten. This chain links TRBV7-8 with TRBJ1-2; a weak D match, TRBD1 (5 bases). The CDR3 spans 13 residues. The germline gives CDR1 SGHVS, CDR2 FQNEAQ. V was trimmed by 1 base and J by 5 bases, leaving 8 bases between them. The CDR3 sequence: CASSLERTYGYTF. The CDR3 region has the DNA TGTGCCAGCAGCTTAGAAAGGACATATGGCTACACCTTC. Filled out from reference TRBV7-8 and TRBJ1-2, the complete variable domain reads GAGVSQSPRYKVAKRGQDVALRCDPISGHVSLFWYQQALGQGPEFLTYFQNEAQLDKSGLPSDRFFAERPEGSVSTLKIQRTQQEDSAVYLCASSLERTYGYTFGSGTRLTVV.

The genes are TRBV30 and TRBJ2-4, with D perhaps TRBD2 (7 bases). Germline values: CDR1 GTSNPN, CDR2 SVGIG (reference sequence). The CDR3 length is 14 residues. V was shortened by 0 bases and J by 7 bases, with 13 bases between the two germline ends. The CDR3 loop is CAWSVRGRGNIQYF. CDR3 coding DNA: TGTGCCTGGAGTGTACGGGGGCGGGGGAACATTCAGTACTTC.

J is TRBJ1-1 and V is TRBV15; D perhaps matches TRBD1 (5 bases). The CDR3 has 15 residues. The germline CDR1 and CDR2 sequences are LNHNV and YYDKDF (reference sequence). The ends were cut back, 5 bases at V and 4 bases at J, with 17 bases in the middle. CDR3 sequence reads: CATSVLRGGGTEAFF. CDR3 nucleotide sequence: TGTGCCACCAGCGTACTAAGGGGAGGAGGCACTGAAGCTTTCTTT.

This clone was picked up a small number of times. The chain has TRBV10-1 and TRBJ1-1; D is unclear. The CDR3 covers 12 residues. V dropped 3 bases and J dropped 10 bases, with 12 bases sitting between them. Germline V gives CDR1 WNHNN, CDR2 SYGVQD (reference sequence). The CDR3 nucleotides are TGCGCCAGCAGTGAAACGGTCCGGGGAGCTTTCTTT. Amino acids: CASSETVRGAFF.

This chain links TRBV27 with TRBJ2-7; weak D call: TRBD1 (6 bases). Germline V gives CDR1 MNHEY, CDR2 SMNVEV (reference sequence). Trimming removed 5 bases at V and 3 bases at J, with 14 bases between. The CDR3 is 14 residues long. The CDR3 nucleotides are TGTGCCAGCAGTCCATATAAGGGGGTCTACGAGCAGTACTTC. Its translation: CASSPYKGVYEQYF.

The V and J genes are TRBV11-3 and TRBJ2-3, with D perhaps assigned TRBD1 or TRBD2 (5 bases each). Germline V gives CDR1 SGHNT, CDR2 YENEEA. The CDR3 contains 16 residues. Trimming shortened V by 5 bases and J by 1 base, and 16 bases separated the two germline ends. CDR3 amino acids: CASSTGDGIRTDTQYF. As DNA, the CDR3 is TGTGCCAGCAGCACCGGGGACGGGATACGCACAGATACGCAGTATTTT. Variable domain in full (rest from reference TRBV11-3 and TRBJ2-3): EAGVVQSPRYKIIEKKQPVAFWCNPISGHNTLYWYLQNLGQGPELLIRYENEEAVDDSQLPKDRFSAERLKGVDSTLKIQPAELGDSAVYLCASSTGDGIRTDTQYFGPGTRLTVL.

The chain uses TRBV11-2 and TRBJ2-7; D possibly corresponds to TRBD2 (5 bases). V was shortened by 5 bases and J by 6 bases, with 20 bases between the two germline ends. Germline values: CDR1 SGHAT, CDR2 FQNNGV. The CDR3 runs 15 residues. In nucleotides, the CDR3 is TGTGCCAGCAGCCTTACACCACGGGAAGACTTCGAGCAGTACTTC. Amino acids: CASSLTPREDFEQYF.

The V and J genes are TRBV18 and TRBJ1-2; D is undetermined. This CDR3 is built from 13 residues. Trimming pared 3 bases from V and 1 base from J, leaving 6 bases between. Per the germline V gene, CDR1 is KGHSH and CDR2 is LQKENI. The CDR3 bases are TGTGCCAGCTCACCTAACAGTAACTATGGCTACACCTTC. Amino acid sequence: CASSPNSNYGYTF.

This chain connects TRBV19 to TRBJ2-1; either TRBD1 or TRBD2 may supply D (5 bases each). The CDR3 extends over 16 amino acids. CDR1 and CDR2 (germline): LNHDA, SQIVND (reference sequence). V dropped 7 bases and J dropped 0 bases, with 16 bases sitting between them. The DNA of the CDR3 is TGTGCCAGTAACATCCGGGGCCTTAGCTCCTACAATGAGCAGTTCTTC. It translates to CASNIRGLSSYNEQFF.

There are a few counts of this clone. This rearrangement joins TRBV9 to TRBJ2-1; D remains unclear. Germline CDR1 and CDR2: SGDLS and YYNGEE. The CDR3 length is 13 residues. The V and J ends lost 2 bases and 7 bases respectively, with 10 bases between them. Written as DNA, the CDR3 is TGTGCCAGCAGCGTCGGGCTGGGGAATGAGCAGTTCTTC. This encodes CASSVGLGNEQFF.

This clone is categorized as medium-sized. Mismatch with germline at one junction end may stem from a read error. V gene TRBV7-6 combines with J gene TRBJ2-7; the D gene could be TRBD1 or TRBD2 (6 bases each). This CDR3 region has 13 residues. Germline CDR1 and CDR2: SGHVS and FNYEAQ. DNA of the CDR3: TGTGCCAGCAGTTTAGGAGGGGGATACGAGCAGTACTTC. It codes for CASSLGGGYEQYF.

The chain carries TRBV19 and TRBJ2-7; 10 bases are shared with TRBD1. The CDR3 contains 15 residues. Germline lookup yields CDR1 LNHDA and CDR2 SQIVND (reference sequence). V was pared by 5 bases and J by 3 bases, with 7 bases of the junction left unmatched. DNA for the CDR3: TGTGCCAGTAGTTACCGTCGGGACAGGGGCTACGAGCAGTACTTC. This codes for CASSYRRDRGYEQYF.